The 5 T cell receptor beta chains in this list originate from one sample, sequenced in a study of shared clonotypes between healthy human individuals. The repertoire was sequenced with immunoSEQ multiplex PCR; TCRdb's copy has only in-frame clones and lacks some. The table records some 2,100,000 clones, approximately 96% of them present only once. The sample was naive CD4+ T cells sorted from blood. The subset here: CD45RA+ positively selected. The receptors derive from a man aged 18 to 35 in good health.

V is TRBV10-3 and J is TRBJ2-3, with no clear D. V was clipped by 10 bases and J by 0 bases, with 23 bases between them. Germline assignment: CDR1 ENHRY and CDR2 SYGVKD. This CDR3 is built from 17 residues. The CDR3 bases are TGTGCCACCCGCCCCAAAGGCGGATCTAATAGCACAGATACGCAGTATTTT. This gives the protein CATRPKGGSNSTDTQYF.

This rearrangement joins TRBV5-3 to TRBJ2-3; 9 nucleotides align to TRBD2. TRBV5-3 is given ORF status, its function remaining uncertain. The CDR3 runs 20 residues. V lost 4 bases, J lost 0 bases, and 18 bases stayed unmatched. The CDR3 region is CARSNGPQRGAVASTDTQYF. DNA of the CDR3: TGTGCCAGAAGCAATGGCCCCCAGCGGGGGGCTGTCGCTAGCACAGATACGCAGTATTTT.

V usage is TRBV29-1 and J usage is TRBJ2-2; D uncertain. Germline values: CDR1 SQVTM, CDR2 ANQGSEA. The length of the CDR3 is 12 residues. Trimming cost V 7 bases and J 7 bases, with 13 bases left between them. CDR3 region: CSARVGSGELFF. DNA of the CDR3: TGCAGCGCAAGAGTGGGTAGCGGGGAGCTGTTTTTT.

The chain carries TRBV7-2 and TRBJ1-2; no definite D call. This CDR3 region has 15 residues. Germline loops: CDR1 SGHTA, CDR2 FQGNSA. V dropped 4 bases and J dropped 3 bases, with 15 bases sitting between them. The CDR3 DNA follows: TGTGCCAGCAGCTCGCGCGTCAGTTCTGACTATGGCTACACCTTC. It codes for CASSSRVSSDYGYTF.

This clone is a singleton in its sample. The V call is TRBV5-1, the J call TRBJ2-5; 12 nucleotides agree with TRBD2. Germline V gene lookup returns CDR1 SGHRS and CDR2 YFSETQ. The CDR3 has 14 amino acids. V was clipped by 2 bases and J by 9 bases; unmatched bases: 5. This CDR3 reads CASSLRTSGEAQYF. The CDR3 region has the DNA TGCGCCAGCAGCTTAAGGACTAGCGGGGAGGCCCAGTACTTC.